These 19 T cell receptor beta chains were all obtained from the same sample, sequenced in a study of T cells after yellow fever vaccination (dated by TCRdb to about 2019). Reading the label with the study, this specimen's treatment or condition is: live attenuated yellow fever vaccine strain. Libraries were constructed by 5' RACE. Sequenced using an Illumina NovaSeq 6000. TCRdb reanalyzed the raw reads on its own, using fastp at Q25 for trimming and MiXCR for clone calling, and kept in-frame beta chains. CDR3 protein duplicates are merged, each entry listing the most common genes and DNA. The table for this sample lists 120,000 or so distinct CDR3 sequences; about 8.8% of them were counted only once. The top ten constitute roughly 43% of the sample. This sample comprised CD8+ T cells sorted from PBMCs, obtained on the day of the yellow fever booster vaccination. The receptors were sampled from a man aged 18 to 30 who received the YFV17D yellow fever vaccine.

CDR3 nucleotides: TGTGCCAGCAGCTTGGGGCAGGAGCCTAGCACAGATACGCAGTATTTT. Its translation: CASSLGQEPSTDTQYF. The chain employs TRBV5-6 and TRBJ2-3; no clear D. Trimming stripped 0 bases from V and 0 bases from J, with 11 bases between. The CDR3 has 16 amino acids. Germline V gene lookup returns CDR1 SGHDT and CDR2 YYEEEE.

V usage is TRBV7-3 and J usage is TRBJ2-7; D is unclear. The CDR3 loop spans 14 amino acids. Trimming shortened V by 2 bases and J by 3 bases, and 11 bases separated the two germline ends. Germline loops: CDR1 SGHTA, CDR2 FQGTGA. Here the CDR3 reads CASSLASVSYEQYV. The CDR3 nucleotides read TGTGCCAGCAGCTTAGCCTCGGTCAGCTACGAGCAGTACGTC.

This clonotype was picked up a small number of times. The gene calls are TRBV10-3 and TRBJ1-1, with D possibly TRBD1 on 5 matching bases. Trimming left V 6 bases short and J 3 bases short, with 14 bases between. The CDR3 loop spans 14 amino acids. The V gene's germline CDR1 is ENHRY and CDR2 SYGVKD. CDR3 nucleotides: TGTGCCATCAGGACAGAGCCAAGAGACACTGAAGCTTTCTTT. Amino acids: CAIRTEPRDTEAFF.

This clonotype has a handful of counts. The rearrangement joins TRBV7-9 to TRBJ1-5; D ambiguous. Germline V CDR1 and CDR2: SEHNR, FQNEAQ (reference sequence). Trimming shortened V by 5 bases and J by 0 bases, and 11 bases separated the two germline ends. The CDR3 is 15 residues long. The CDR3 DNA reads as TGTGCCAGCAGCGCAACAGAGAATAGCAATCAGCCCCAGCATTTT. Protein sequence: CASSATENSNQPQHF.

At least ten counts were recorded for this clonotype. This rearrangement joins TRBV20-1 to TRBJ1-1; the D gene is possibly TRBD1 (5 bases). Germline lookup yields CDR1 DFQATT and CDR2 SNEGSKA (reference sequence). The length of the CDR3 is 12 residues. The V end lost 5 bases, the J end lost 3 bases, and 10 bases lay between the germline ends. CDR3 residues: CSAAQVDTEAFF. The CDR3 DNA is TGCAGTGCTGCACAGGTAGACACTGAAGCTTTCTTT.

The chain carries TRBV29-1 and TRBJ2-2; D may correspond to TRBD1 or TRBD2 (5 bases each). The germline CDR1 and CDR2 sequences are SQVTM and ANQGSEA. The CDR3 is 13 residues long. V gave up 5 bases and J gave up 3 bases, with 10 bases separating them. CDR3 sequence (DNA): TGCAGCGTTCCCGGGACCTACACCGGGGAGCTGTTTTTT. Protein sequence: CSVPGTYTGELFF.

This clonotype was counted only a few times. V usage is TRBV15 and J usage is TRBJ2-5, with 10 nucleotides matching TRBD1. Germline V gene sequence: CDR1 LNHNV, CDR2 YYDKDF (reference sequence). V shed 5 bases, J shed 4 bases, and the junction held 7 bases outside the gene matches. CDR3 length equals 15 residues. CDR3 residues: CATSLRDRGGETQYF. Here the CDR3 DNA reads TGTGCCACCAGCTTACGGGACAGGGGAGGAGAGACCCAGTACTTC. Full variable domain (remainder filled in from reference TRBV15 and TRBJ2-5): DAMVIQNPRYQVTQFGKPVTLSCSQTLNHNVMYWYQQKSSQAPKLLFHYYDKDFNNEADTPDNFQSRRPNTSFCFLDIRSPGLGDTAMYLCATSLRDRGGETQYFGPGTRLLVL.

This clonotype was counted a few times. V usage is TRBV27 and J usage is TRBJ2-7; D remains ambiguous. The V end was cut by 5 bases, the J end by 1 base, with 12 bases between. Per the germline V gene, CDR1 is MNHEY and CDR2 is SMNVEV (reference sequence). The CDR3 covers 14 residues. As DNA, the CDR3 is TGTGCCAGCAGTCCTAGGACGTCGTCCTACGAGCAGTACTTC. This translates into CASSPRTSSYEQYF.

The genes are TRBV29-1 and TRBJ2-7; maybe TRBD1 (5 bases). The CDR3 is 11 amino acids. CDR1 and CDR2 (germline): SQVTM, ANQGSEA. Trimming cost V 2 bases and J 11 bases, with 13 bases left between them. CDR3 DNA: TGCAGCGTTGAAAAGCAGGGAATAAAGTACTTC. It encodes CSVEKQGIKYF.

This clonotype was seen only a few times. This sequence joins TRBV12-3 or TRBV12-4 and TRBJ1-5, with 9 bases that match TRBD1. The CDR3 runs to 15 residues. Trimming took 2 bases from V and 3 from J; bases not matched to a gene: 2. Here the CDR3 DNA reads TGTGCCAGCAGTTTACGGGACAGGGTCAATCAGCCCCAGCATTTT. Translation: CASSLRDRVNQPQHF.

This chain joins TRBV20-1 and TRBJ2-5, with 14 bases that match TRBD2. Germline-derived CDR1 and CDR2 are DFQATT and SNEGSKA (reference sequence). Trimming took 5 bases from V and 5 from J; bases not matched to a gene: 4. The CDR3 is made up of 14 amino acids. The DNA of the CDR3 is TGCAGTGCTGACCGACTAGCGGGGGGGGAGACCCAGTACTTC. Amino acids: CSADRLAGGETQYF.

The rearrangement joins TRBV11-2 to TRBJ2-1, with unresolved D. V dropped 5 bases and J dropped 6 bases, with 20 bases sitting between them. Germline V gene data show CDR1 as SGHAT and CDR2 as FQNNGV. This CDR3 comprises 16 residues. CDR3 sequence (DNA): TGTGCCAGCAGCCCTCCGGGCCTTCCAGAGGTCAATGAGCAGTTCTTC. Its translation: CASSPPGLPEVNEQFF.

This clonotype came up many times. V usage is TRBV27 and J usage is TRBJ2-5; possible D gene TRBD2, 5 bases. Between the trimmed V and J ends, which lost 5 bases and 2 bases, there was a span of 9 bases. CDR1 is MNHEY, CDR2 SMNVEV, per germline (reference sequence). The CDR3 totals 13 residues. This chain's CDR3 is CASSPGEQETQYF. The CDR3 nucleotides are TGTGCCAGCAGTCCCGGGGAGCAAGAGACCCAGTACTTC.

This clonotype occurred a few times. This CDR3 is CASNSAHTSSYNEQFF. The CDR3 DNA reads TGTGCCAGCAATAGCGCCCACACTAGCTCCTACAATGAGCAGTTCTTC. V and J are TRBV5-6 and TRBJ2-1; TRBD2 might be the D (5 bases). Germline lookup yields CDR1 SGHDT and CDR2 YYEEEE. Trimming took 6 bases from V and 0 from J, leaving 16 bases between them. The CDR3 length is 16 residues. The full variable domain, in which reference TRBV5-6 and TRBJ2-1 provide the parts outside the CDR3, is DAGVTQSPTHLIKTRGQQVTLRCSPKSGHDTVSWYQQALGQGPQFIFQYYEEEERQRGNFPDRFSGHQFPNYSSELNVNALLLGDSALYLCASNSAHTSSYNEQFFGPGTRLTVL.

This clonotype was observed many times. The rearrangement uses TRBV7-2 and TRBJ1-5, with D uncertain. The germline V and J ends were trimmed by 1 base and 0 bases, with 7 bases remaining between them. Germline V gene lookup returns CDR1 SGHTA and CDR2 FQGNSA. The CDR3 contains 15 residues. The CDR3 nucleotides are TGTGCCAGCAGCTTAGGGCCCTATAGCAATCAGCCCCAGCATTTT. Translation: CASSLGPYSNQPQHF.

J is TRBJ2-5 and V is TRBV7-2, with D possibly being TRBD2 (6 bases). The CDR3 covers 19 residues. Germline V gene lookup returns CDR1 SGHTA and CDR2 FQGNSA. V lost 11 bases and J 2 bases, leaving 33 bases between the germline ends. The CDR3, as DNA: TGTGCCGAGGACCCTCGATTACTCGGGGGTACTGGGGTGCAAGAGACCCAGTACTTC. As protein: CAEDPRLLGGTGVQETQYF.

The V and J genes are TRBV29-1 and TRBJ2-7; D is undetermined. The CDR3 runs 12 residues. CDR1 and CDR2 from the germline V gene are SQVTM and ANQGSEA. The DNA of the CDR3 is TGCATGGGTTCTAATTCTCCCTACGAGCAGTACTTC. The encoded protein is CMGSNSPYEQYF.

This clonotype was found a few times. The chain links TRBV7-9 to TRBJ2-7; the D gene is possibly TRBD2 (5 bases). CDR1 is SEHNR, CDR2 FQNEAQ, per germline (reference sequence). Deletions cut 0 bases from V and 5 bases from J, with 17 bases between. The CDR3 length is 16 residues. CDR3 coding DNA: TGTGCCAGCAGCTTAGCCCTCCTGGAGGTACGCGACGAGCAGTACTTC. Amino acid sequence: CASSLALLEVRDEQYF.

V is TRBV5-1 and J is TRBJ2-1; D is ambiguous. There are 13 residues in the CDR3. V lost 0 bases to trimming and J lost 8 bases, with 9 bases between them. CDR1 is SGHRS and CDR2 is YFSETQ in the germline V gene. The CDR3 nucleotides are TGCGCCAGCAGCTTGGCCTCGTTCCATGAGCAGTTCTTC. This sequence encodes CASSLASFHEQFF.